The entry below describes one T cell receptor (beta chain). The RNA input was roughly 0.45 to 1 ug, and it was reverse transcribed with random hexamers. Each CDR3 protein gets one entry after TCRdb re-called the immunoSEQ multiplex PCR reads with MiXCR. The data show about 150,000 distinct CDR3 sequences, nearly 97% seen once. The sample originates from a study of CD8 T cells in Susac syndrome. CD8+ and CD4+ T cells taken from blood had their TCR beta sequenced. Germline V gives CDR1 MGHRA, CDR2 YSYEKL. V was cut by 4 bases and J by 6 bases, with 13 bases left in between. The CDR3 length is 14 residues.

The V call is TRBV4-1, the J call TRBJ2-1; perhaps TRBD1 as D (6 bases). The sample consisted of CD8+ T cells from PBMCs. This TCR came from a human donor with multiple sclerosis. The CDR3 coding sequence is TGCGCCAGCAGCCTACAGGGCTGGGGCAATGAGCAGTTCTTC. Translation gives CASSLQGWGNEQFF.